The source of this T cell receptor (beta chain) is a study of control samples from healthy donors and cancer patients. The protocol was immunoSEQ multiplex PCR, while the TCRdb copy is restricted to in-frame clones and leaves out a portion. Of approximately 150,000 clones listed, roughly 93% are singletons. Germline V lookup: CDR1 MNHEY, CDR2 SVGEGT. The germline V and J ends were trimmed by 0 bases and 7 bases, with 13 bases remaining between them. CDR3 length: 15 residues. J is TRBJ1-5 and V is TRBV6-2 or TRBV6-3, with D possibly TRBD1 on 6 matching bases. This clonotype was obtained from a young man in good health. Source material: blood. CDR3 DNA: TGTGCCAGCAGTTACTCGAACCGGGGGCGACAGCCCCAGCATTTT. This codes for CASSYSNRGRQPQHF.